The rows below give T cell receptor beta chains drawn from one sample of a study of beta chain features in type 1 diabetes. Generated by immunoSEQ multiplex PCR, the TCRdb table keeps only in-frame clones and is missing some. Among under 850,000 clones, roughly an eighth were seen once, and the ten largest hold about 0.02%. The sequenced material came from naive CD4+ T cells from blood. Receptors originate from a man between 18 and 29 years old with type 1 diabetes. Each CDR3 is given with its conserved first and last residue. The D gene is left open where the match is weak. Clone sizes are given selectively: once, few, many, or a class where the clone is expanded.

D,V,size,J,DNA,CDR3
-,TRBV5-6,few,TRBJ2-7,TGTGCCAGCAGCTCCCAGACTACCTTACCCCACGAGCAGTACTTC,CASSSQTTLPHEQYF
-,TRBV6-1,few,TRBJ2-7,TGTGCCAGCAGTGAAGCTGCCGGGCAGAGCTCCTACGAGCAGTACTTC,CASSEAAGQSSYEQYF
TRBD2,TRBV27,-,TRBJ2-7,TGTGCCAGCAGGGGGACTAACTTGGGCTACGAGCAGTACTTC,CASRGTNLGYEQYF
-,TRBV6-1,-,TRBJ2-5,TGTGCCAGCAGTCGGATGGATCGAGAGACCCAGTACTTC,CASSRMDRETQYF
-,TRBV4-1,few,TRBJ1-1,TGCGCCAGCAGCCAAGAGAGACAGTGGATGAACACTGAAGCTTTCTTT,CASSQERQWMNTEAFF
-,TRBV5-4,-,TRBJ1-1,TGTGCCAGCAGCTTAGAAGCTTTCTTT,CASSLEAFF
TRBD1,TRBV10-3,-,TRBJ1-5,TGTGCCACCAACACAGGGGGCCTTAGCAATCAGCCCCAGCATTTT,CATNTGGLSNQPQHF
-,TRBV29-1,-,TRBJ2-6,TGCAGCGTTGCGGTATCCGGGGCCAACGTCCTGACTTTC,CSVAVSGANVLTF
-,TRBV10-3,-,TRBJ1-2,TGTGCCATCAGTAGTGAGGGGAACTATGGCTACACCTTC,CAISSEGNYGYTF
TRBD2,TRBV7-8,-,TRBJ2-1,TGTGCCAGCAGCCGCGGGGGGCCCTCCTACAATGAGCAGTTCTTC,CASSRGGPSYNEQFF
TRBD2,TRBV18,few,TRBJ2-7,TGTGCCAGCTCACCGCCCGGGACTAGCGGGGGGCCGTACGAGCAGTACTTC,CASSPPGTSGGPYEQYF
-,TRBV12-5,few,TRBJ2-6,TGTGCTAGTGGTTTGATAACCCCTCGGAGCTCTGGGGCCAACGTCCTGACTTTC,CASGLITPRSSGANVLTF
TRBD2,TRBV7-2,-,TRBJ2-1,TGTGCCAGCAGCTTAGGGCGGGGGATTCCGGGCGATGAGCAGTTCTTC,CASSLGRGIPGDEQFF
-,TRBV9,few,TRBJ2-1,TGTGCCAGCAGCGTAGGAGGCGGGGATTACAATGAGCAGTTCTTC,CASSVGGGDYNEQFF
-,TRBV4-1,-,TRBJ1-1,TGCGCCAGCAGCCCCCGGGACCTCACTGAAGCTTTCTTT,CASSPRDLTEAFF
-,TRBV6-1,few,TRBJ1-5,TGTGCCAGCAGTGAAGGTCAGCCCCAGCATTTT,CASSEGQPQHF
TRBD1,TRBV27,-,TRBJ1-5,TGTGCCAGCAGTTTAGAGGGGACAGGGGCTGCCTTTCATCAGCCCCAGCATTTT,CASSLEGTGAAFHQPQHF
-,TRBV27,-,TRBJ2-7,TGTGCCAGCAGTTTGGGCAGGAGCTCCTACGAGCAGTACTTC,CASSLGRSSYEQYF
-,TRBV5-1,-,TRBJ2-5,TGCGCCAGCAGCTTGGCTGGGACGAGTGGGGTCCAAGAGACCCAGTACTTC,CASSLAGTSGVQETQYF
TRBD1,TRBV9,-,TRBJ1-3,TGTGCCAGCAGCGCCTACCGGGACAGTCTCTCTGGAAACACCATATATTTT,CASSAYRDSLSGNTIYF
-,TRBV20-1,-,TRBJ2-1,TGCAGTGCTACCAACCAGTCACGACAGTTCTTC,CSATNQSRQFF
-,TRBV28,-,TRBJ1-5,TGTGCCAGCAGTCTAAAGGCGGGGAGGCCCCAGCATTTT,CASSLKAGRPQHF
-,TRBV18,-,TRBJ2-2,TGTGCCAGCTCACCACAGAGCAGCGCGAACACCGGGGAGCTGTTTTTT,CASSPQSSANTGELFF
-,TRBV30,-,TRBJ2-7,TGTGCCTGGAGTGTAGGGACCGGGAGCTCCTACGAGCAGTACTTC,CAWSVGTGSSYEQYF
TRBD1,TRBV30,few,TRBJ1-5,TGTGCCTGGAGCTTTCCCGGGACAGGGGGCTTTCAGCCCCAGCATTTT,CAWSFPGTGGFQPQHF
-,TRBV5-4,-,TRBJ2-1,TGTGCCAGCAGCTGGGGGGCAGGGTCCTACAATGAGCAGTTCTTC,CASSWGAGSYNEQFF
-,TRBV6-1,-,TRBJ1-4,TGTGCCAGCAGTGAAGCAGGGGATGAAAAACTGTTTTTT,CASSEAGDEKLFF
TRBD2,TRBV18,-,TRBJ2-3,TGTGCCAGCTCACCGCTCATGGATCCGGGACTAGCGAAGGGGACAGATACGCAGTATTTT,CASSPLMDPGLAKGTDTQYF
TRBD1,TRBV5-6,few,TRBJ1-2,TGTGCCAGCAGCTGGGACAGGGCGTCGGGCTACACCTTC,CASSWDRASGYTF
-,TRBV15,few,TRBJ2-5,TGTGCCACCAGCATTCGGGGTCTGGAGACCCAGTACTTC,CATSIRGLETQYF
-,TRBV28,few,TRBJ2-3,TGTGCCAGCAGTTCCCCTCCAGGGAGGGGACAGCAACGCACAGATACGCAGTATTTT,CASSSPPGRGQQRTDTQYF
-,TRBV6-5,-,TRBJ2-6,TGTGCCAGCAGTTTCGGGACTGGGGCCAACGTCCTGACTTTC,CASSFGTGANVLTF
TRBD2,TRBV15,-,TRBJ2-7,TGTGCCACCAGCAGAGCGGGGGGAACCTACGAGCAGTACTTC,CATSRAGGTYEQYF
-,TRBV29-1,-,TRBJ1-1,TGCAGCGTTGTGATAGACGGGACTGAAGCTTTCTTT,CSVVIDGTEAFF
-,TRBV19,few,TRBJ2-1,TGTGCCAGTAGTATAGGGGCGAACAATGAGCAGTTCTTC,CASSIGANNEQFF
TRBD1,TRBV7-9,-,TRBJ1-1,TGTGCCAGCAGCGCAGGACAGGGACTGAACACTGAAGCTTTCTTT,CASSAGQGLNTEAFF
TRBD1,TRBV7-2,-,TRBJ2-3,TGTGCCAGCAGGCAGACAGGGGGCTCAGATACGCAGTATTTT,CASRQTGGSDTQYF
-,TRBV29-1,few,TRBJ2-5,TGCAGCAGCGGACAGAACCAAGAGACCCAGTACTTC,CSSGQNQETQYF
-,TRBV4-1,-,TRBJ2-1,TGCGCCAGCAGCTTACAGGTGGCTGAGAATGAGCAGTTCTTC,CASSLQVAENEQFF
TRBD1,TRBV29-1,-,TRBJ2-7,TGCAGCGTTGAAGGACAGGGGTTATACGAGCAGTACTTC,CSVEGQGLYEQYF
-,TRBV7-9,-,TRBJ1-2,TGTGCCAGCAGCTCGATAAGTCGGACGATTGGCTACACCTTC,CASSSISRTIGYTF
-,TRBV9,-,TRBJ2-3,TGTGCCAGCAGCGGAGATACGCAGTATTTT,CASSGDTQYF
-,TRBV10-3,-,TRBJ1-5,TGTGCCATCAGTGATCAGGGTCCCAATCAGCCCCAGCATTTT,CAISDQGPNQPQHF
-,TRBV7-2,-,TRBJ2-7,TGTGCCAGCAGCTTAGCGGCGGGGGACACCTACGAGCAGTACTTC,CASSLAAGDTYEQYF